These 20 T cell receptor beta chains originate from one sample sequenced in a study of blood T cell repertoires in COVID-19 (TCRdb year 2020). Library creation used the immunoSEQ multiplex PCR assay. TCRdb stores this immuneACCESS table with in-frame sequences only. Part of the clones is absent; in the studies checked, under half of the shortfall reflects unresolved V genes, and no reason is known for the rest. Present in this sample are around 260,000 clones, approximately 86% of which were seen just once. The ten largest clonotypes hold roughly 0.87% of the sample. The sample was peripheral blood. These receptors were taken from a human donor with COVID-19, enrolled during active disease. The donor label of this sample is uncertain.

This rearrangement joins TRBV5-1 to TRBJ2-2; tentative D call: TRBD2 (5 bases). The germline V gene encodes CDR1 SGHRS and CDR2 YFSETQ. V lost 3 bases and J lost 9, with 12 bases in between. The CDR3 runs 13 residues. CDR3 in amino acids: CASSYNPGRELFF. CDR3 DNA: TGCGCCAGCAGCTACAACCCGGGGAGGGAGCTGTTTTTT.

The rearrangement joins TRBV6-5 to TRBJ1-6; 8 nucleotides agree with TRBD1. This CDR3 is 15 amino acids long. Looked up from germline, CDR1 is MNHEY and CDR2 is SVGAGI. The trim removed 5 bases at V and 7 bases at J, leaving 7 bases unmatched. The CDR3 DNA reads TGTGCCAGCAGTAAAAGGACAGGGTGGAATTCACCCCTCCACTTT. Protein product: CASSKRTGWNSPLHF.

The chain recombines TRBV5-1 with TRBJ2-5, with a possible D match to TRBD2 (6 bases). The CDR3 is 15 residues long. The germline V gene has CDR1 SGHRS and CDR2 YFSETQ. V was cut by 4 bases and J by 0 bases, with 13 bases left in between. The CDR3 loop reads CASSQDGGDQETQYF. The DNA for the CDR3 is TGCGCCAGCAGCCAAGATGGAGGGGACCAAGAGACCCAGTACTTC.

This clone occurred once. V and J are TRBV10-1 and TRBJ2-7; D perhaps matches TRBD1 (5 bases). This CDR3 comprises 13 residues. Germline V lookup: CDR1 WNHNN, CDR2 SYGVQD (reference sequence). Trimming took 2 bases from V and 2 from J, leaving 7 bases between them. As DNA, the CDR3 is TGCGCCAGCAGTGAGCCAGGGACCTACGAGCAGTACTTC. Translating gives CASSEPGTYEQYF.

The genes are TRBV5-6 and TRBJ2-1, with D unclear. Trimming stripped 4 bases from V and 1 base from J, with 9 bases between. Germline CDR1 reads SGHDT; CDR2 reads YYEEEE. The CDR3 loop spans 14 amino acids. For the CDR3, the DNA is TGTGCCAGCAGCGATGAGATATCCTACAATGAGCAGTTCTTC. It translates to CASSDEISYNEQFF.

This chain's CDR3 is CASSLRGGAPGGYTF. For the CDR3, the DNA is TGTGCCAGCAGCTTAAGAGGGGGTGCCCCTGGTGGCTACACCTTC. The chain couples TRBV7-2 to TRBJ1-2; TRBD1 might be the D (6 bases). This CDR3 comprises 15 residues. V lost 2 bases and J lost 7, with 17 bases in between. The V gene's germline CDR1 is SGHTA and CDR2 FQGNSA.

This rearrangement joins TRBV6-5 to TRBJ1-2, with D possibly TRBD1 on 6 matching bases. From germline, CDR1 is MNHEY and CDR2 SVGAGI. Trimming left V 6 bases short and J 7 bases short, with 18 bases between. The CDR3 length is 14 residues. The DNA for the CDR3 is TGTGCCAGCAGAACCGGGACATTATTGGGTGGCTACACCTTC. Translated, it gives CASRTGTLLGGYTF.

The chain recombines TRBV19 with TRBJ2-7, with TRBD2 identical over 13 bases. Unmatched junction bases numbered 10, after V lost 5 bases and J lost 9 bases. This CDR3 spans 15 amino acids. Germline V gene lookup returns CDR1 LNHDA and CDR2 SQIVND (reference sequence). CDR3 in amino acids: CASSSHGTSGNGQYF. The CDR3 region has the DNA TGTGCCAGTAGTTCCCACGGGACTAGCGGGAACGGGCAGTACTTC.

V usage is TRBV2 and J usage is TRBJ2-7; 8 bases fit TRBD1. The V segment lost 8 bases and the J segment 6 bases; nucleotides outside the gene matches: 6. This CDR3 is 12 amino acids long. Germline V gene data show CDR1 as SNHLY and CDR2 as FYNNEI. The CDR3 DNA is TGTGCCAGCGGGACAGGTTTTCGCGAGCAGTACTTC. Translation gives CASGTGFREQYF.

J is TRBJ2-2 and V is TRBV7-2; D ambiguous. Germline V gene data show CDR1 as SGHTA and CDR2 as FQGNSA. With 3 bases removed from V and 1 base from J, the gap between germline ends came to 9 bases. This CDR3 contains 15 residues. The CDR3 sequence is CASSLTRLNTGELFF. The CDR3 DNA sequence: TGTGCCAGCAGCTTGACACGTTTGAACACCGGGGAGCTGTTTTTT. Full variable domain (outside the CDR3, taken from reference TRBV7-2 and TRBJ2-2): GAGVSQSPSNKVTEKGKDVELRCDPISGHTALYWYRQSLGQGLEFLIYFQGNSAPDKSGLPSDRFSAERTGGSVSTLTIQRTQQEDSAVYLCASSLTRLNTGELFFGEGSRLTVL.

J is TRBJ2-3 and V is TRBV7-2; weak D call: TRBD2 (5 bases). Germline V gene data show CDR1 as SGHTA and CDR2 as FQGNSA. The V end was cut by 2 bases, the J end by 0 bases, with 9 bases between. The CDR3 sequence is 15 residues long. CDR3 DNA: TGTGCCAGCAGCTTACCAGCGGCCAGCACAGATACGCAGTATTTT. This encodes CASSLPAASTDTQYF.

The CDR3: CASSQSSRGLYGYTF. DNA of the CDR3: TGCGCCAGCAGTCAATCGTCCAGGGGGCTCTATGGCTACACCTTC. The chain recombines TRBV23-1 with TRBJ1-2; TRBD1 agrees at 8 bases. TRBV23-1 is an ORF, with its function uncertain. Germline trimming cut 0 bases from V and 4 bases from J; bases unmatched to any gene: 4. The CDR3 contains 15 residues.

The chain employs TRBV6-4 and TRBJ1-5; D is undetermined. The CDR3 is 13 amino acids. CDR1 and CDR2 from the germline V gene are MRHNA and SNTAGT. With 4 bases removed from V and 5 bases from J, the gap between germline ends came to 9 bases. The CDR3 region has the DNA TGTGCCAGCAGTGGAGAAGTCGATCAGCCCCAGCATTTT. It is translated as CASSGEVDQPQHF.

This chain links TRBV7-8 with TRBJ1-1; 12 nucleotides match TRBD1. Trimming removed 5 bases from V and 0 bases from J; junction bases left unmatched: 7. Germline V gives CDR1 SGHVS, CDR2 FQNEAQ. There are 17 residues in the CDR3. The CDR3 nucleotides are TGTGCCAGCAGCGCGCTGGGACAGGGGGCTCTGAACACTGAAGCTTTCTTT. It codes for CASSALGQGALNTEAFF.

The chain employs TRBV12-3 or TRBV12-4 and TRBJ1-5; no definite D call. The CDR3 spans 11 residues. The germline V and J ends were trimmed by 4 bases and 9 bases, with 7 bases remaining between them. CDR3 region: CASSSTGPQHF. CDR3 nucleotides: TGTGCCAGCAGTTCCACGGGGCCCCAGCATTTT.

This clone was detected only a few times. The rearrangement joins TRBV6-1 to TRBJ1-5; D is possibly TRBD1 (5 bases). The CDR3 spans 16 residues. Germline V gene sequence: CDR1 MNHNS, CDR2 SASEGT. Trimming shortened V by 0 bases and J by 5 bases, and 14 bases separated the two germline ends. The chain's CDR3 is CASSEALSGSHQPQHF. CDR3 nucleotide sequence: TGTGCCAGCAGTGAAGCGCTGTCAGGGTCACATCAGCCCCAGCATTTT.

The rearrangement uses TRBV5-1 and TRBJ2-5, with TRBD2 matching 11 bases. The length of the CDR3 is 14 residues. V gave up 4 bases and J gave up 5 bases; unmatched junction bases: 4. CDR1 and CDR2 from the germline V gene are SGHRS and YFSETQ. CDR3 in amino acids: CASSTTSGSETQYF. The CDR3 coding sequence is TGCGCCAGCAGCACCACTAGCGGGAGTGAGACCCAGTACTTC. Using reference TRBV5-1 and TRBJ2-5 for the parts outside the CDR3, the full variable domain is KAGVTQTPRYLIKTRGQQVTLSCSPISGHRSVSWYQQTPGQGLQFLFEYFSETQRNKGNFPGRFSGRQFSNSRSEMNVSTLELGDSALYLCASSTTSGSETQYFGPGTRLLVL.

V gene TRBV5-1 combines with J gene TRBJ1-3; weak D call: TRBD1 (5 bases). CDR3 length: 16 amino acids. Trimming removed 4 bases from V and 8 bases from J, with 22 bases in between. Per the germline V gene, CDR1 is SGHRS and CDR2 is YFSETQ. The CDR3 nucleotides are TGCGCCAGCAGCCCCGGAGTGAGTCAGGGCCAGGACACCATATATTTT. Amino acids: CASSPGVSQGQDTIYF. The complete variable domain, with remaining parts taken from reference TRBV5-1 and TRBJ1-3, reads KAGVTQTPRYLIKTRGQQVTLSCSPISGHRSVSWYQQTPGQGLQFLFEYFSETQRNKGNFPGRFSGRQFSNSRSEMNVSTLELGDSALYLCASSPGVSQGQDTIYFGEGSWLTVV.

The CDR3 protein is CASSLEFGVFGEAFF. CDR3 bases: TGTGCCAGCAGCTTAGAATTCGGAGTCTTCGGCGAAGCTTTCTTT. This chain connects TRBV11-2 to TRBJ1-1; the D is unclear. V was shortened by 0 bases and J by 8 bases, with 16 bases between the two germline ends. This CDR3 contains 15 residues. Germline V gene sequence: CDR1 SGHAT, CDR2 FQNNGV.

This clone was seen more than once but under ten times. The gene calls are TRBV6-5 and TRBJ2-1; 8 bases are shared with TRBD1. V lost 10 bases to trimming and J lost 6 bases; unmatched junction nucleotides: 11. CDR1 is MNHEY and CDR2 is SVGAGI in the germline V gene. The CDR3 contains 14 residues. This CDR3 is CATRQGNLANEQFF. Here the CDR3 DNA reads TGTGCCACGCGACAGGGGAACCTCGCCAATGAGCAGTTCTTC.